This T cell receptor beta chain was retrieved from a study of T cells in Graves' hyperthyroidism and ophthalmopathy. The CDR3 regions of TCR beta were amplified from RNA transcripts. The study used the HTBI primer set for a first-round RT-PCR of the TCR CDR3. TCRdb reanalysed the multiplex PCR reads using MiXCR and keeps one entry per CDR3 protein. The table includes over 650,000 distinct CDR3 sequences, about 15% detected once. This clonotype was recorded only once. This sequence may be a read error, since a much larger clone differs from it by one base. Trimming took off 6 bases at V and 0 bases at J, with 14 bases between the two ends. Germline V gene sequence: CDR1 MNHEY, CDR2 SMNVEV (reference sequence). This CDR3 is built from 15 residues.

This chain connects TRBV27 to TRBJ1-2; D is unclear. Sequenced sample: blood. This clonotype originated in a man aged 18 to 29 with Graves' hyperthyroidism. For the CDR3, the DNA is TGTGCCAGCAGAAAAGGCTCTATTACTAACTATGGCTACACCTTC. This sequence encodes CASRKGSITNYGYTF.